Listed below are T cell receptor beta chains from one sample, sequenced in a study of blood T cell repertoires in COVID-19. Libraries were prepared by immunoSEQ multiplex PCR; TCRdb keeps only in-frame clonotypes and omits some of them. In the table there are approximately 360,000 clones, approximately 90% of which are singletons. Sequenced material: PBMCs or T cells enriched from blood (not recorded which). These receptor sequences come from a woman aged 25-40 years with acute COVID-19. Both conserved end residues are trimmed from each CDR3. The order of the fields is V gene, J gene, CDR3 protein.

TRBV28	TRBJ2-7	ASSSVQPYEQY
TRBV19	TRBJ2-2	ASTLRDTGELF
TRBV5-6	TRBJ1-1	ASSLERRTMNTEAF
TRBV6-5	TRBJ1-2	ASRGDRVAGYT
TRBV4-1	TRBJ2-2	ASSGGVDTGELF
TRBV7-9	TRBJ1-2	ASSGRDRRYLMRYT
TRBV6-5	TRBJ2-3	ASSYSPQGWDTQY
TRBV3-1/TRBV3-2	TRBJ1-1	ASSQGQLNTEAF
TRBV18	TRBJ1-2	ASSRQFGYT
TRBV2	TRBJ1-1	ASSAGVAEAF
TRBV7-9	TRBJ2-7	ASSLDTSGGPSYEQY
TRBV3-1/TRBV3-2	TRBJ1-6	ASSLRDRDNSPLH
TRBV7-2	TRBJ2-1	ASGAGLLDEQF
TRBV2	TRBJ2-7	ASRPGQGLRKEY
TRBV12-5	TRBJ1-2	ASGRTGSNYGYT
TRBV27	TRBJ1-5	ASSYRGSNQPQH
TRBV19	TRBJ1-5	ASSISWGGNQPQH
TRBV11-3	TRBJ2-3	ASSHYSGGVRADTQY
TRBV29-1	TRBJ1-2	SVEVSDYGYT
TRBV6-5	TRBJ1-2	ASRSGTGNGYT
TRBV5-1	TRBJ2-3	ASSSGAGVTDTQY
TRBV6-5	TRBJ2-7	ASTRVGGANEQY
TRBV29-1	TRBJ1-5	SVSQGLGYNQPQH
TRBV5-1	TRBJ2-3	ASSSLAGVADTQY
TRBV2	TRBJ2-7	ASSHGQQQY
TRBV10-3	TRBJ1-6	ATGVEIENSPLH
TRBV2	TRBJ2-7	ASARDLTDEQY
TRBV5-1	TRBJ1-3	ASSLAGGSGNTIY
TRBV6-6	TRBJ2-2	ASSLTPGGSNTGELF
TRBV9	TRBJ2-5	ASSVGTGNLETQY
TRBV3-1/TRBV3-2	TRBJ1-1	ASSQGASTEAF
TRBV6-5	TRBJ1-6	ASSYVGNSPLH
TRBV6-4	TRBJ1-2	ASSDGPNAGYT
TRBV4-1	TRBJ1-4	ASSQDLGSREGRNEKLF
TRBV5-1	TRBJ2-5	ASSFTSSGGRETQY
TRBV7-2	TRBJ1-1	ASSVGGMNTEAF
TRBV2	TRBJ1-5	ASSEASGDQPQH
TRBV29-1	TRBJ1-1	SVRQENTEAF
TRBV3-1/TRBV3-2	TRBJ1-1	ASSLEQGKGEAF
TRBV5-1	TRBJ2-3	ASSLVGQGRTDTQY
TRBV18	TRBJ1-3	ASSFGTGDGNTIY
TRBV27	TRBJ1-6	ASSLSSGGAHSPLH
TRBV5-6	TRBJ2-3	ASSLWGVRDSDDTQY
TRBV24-1	TRBJ2-5	ATSDPTSGGPQETQY
TRBV6-4	TRBJ2-7	ARLETSYEQY
TRBV10-3	TRBJ1-2	AIRNGPTREGYT